This T cell receptor beta chain appears in the sequencing data of a study of lymphopenia after photon versus proton radiotherapy. Study outcomes and limitations: After the lymphocyte nadir, photon-treated repertoires showed oligoclonal expansion, especially of CD8+ Temra cells. Photon-treated patients lost naive T cells and TCR diversity; proton-treated stayed stable.

Sequencing used immunoSEQ multiplex PCR; TCRdb keeps in-frame clones, though not all of them. The top ten clones hold 10% of a sample with roughly 18,000 clones, less than 90% of them seen once. From germline, CDR1 is SGHRS and CDR2 YFSETQ. V shed 0 bases and J shed 1 base, with 7 bases lying between them. The length of the CDR3 is 14 residues. This clone was picked up one time. The antigen is undetermined. This chain links TRBV5-1 with TRBJ1-1; perhaps TRBD1 as D (5 bases). This clonotype was obtained from a man between 65 and 80 years old with pancreatic cancer. The sample here was peripheral blood, taken from a patient treated with proton-based radiotherapy. This CDR3 reads CASSLARGNTEAFF. The CDR3 bases are TGCGCCAGCAGCTTGGCGAGGGGGAACACTGAAGCTTTCTTT.